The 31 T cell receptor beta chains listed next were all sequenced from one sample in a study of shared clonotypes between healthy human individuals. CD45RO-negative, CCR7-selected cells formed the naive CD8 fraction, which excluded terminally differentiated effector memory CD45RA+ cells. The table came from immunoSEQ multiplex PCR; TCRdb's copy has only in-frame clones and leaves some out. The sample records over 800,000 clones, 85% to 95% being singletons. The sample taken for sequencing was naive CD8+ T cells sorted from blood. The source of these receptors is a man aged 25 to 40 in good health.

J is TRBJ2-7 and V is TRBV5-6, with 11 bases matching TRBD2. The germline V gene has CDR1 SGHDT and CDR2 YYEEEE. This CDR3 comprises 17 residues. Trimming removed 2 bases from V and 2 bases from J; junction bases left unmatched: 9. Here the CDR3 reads CASSFISLTSGTYEQYF. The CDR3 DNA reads TGTGCCAGCAGCTTTATTTCCTTGACTAGCGGGACCTACGAGCAGTACTTC.

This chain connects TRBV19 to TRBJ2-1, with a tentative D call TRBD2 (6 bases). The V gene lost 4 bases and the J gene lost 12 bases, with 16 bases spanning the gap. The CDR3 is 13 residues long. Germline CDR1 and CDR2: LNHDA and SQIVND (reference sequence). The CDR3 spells CASSSKAGRAQFF. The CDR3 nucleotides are TGTGCCAGTAGTAGTAAAGCGGGCCGAGCGCAGTTCTTC.

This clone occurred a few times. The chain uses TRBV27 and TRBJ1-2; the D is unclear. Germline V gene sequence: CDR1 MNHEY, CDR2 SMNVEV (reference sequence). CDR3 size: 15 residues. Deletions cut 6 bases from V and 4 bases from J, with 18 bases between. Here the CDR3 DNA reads TGTGCCAGCAGCCCCGCCAGGTCGGGAGGCTATGGCTACACCTTC. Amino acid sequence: CASSPARSGGYGYTF.

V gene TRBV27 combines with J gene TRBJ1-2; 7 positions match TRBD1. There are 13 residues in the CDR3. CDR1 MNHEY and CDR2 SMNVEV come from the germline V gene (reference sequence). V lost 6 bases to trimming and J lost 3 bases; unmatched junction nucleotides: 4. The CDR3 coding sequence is TGTGCCAGCAGCCACGGACAGGACTATGGCTACACCTTC. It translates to CASSHGQDYGYTF.

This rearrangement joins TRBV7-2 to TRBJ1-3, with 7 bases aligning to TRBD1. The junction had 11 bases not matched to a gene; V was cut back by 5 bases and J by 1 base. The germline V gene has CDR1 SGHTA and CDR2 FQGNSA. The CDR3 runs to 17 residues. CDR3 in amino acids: CASSPTGAIVSGNTIYF. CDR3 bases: TGTGCCAGCAGCCCCACAGGGGCCATCGTTTCTGGAAACACCATATATTTT.

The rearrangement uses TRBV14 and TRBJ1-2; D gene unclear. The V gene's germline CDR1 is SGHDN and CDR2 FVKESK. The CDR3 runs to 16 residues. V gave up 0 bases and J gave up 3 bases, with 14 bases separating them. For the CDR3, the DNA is TGTGCCAGCAGCCAAGATGAACAAGGAGGGTACTATGGCTACACCTTC. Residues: CASSQDEQGGYYGYTF.

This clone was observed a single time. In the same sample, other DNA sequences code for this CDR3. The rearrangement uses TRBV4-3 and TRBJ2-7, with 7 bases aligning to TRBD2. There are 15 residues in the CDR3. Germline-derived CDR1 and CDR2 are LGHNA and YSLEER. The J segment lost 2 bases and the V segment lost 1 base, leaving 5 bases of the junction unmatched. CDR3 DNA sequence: TGCGCCAGCAGCCAAGGGGCTAGCGGAACCTACGAGCAGTACTTC. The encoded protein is CASSQGASGTYEQYF.

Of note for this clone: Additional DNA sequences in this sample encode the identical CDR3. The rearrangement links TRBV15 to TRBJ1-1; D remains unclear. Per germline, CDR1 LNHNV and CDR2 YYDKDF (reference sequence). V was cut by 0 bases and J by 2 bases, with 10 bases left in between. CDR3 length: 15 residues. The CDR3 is CATSRDRASNTEAFF. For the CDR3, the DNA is TGTGCCACCAGCAGAGATCGAGCCAGCAACACTGAAGCTTTCTTT.

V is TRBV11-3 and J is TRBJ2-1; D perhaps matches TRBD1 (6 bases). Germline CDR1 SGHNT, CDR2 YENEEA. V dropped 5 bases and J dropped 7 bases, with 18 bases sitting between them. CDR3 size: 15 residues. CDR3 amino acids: CASSPRADQGNEQFF. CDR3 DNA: TGTGCCAGCAGCCCAAGAGCCGACCAGGGGAATGAGCAGTTCTTC. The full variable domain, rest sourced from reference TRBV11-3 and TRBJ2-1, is EAGVVQSPRYKIIEKKQPVAFWCNPISGHNTLYWYLQNLGQGPELLIRYENEEAVDDSQLPKDRFSAERLKGVDSTLKIQPAELGDSAVYLCASSPRADQGNEQFFGPGTRLTVL.

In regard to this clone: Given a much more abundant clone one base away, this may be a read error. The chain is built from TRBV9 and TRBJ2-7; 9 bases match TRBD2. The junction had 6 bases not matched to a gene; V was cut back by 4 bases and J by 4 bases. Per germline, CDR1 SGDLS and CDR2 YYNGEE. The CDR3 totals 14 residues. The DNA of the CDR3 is TGTGCCAGCAGCTTTAGCGGGAGTCCGTACGAGCAGTACTTC. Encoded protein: CASSFSGSPYEQYF.

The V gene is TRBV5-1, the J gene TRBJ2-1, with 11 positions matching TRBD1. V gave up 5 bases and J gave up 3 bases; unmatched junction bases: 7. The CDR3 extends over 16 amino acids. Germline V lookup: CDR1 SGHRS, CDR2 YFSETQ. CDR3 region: CASSLGTGGFYNEQFF. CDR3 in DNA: TGCGCCAGCAGTCTGGGGACAGGGGGGTTCTACAATGAGCAGTTCTTC.

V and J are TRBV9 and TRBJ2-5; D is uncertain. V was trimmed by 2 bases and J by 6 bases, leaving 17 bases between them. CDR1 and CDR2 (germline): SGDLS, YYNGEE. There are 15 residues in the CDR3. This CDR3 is CASSVSTGLGQTQYF. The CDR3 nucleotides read TGTGCCAGCAGCGTGTCCACCGGGCTAGGTCAGACCCAGTACTTC.

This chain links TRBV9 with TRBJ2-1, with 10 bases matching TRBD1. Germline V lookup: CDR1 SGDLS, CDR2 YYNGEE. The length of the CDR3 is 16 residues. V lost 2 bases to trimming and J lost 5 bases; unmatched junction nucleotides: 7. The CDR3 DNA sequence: TGTGCCAGCAGCGTGGGGACAGGGGCTTTTGACAATGAGCAGTTCTTC. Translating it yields CASSVGTGAFDNEQFF. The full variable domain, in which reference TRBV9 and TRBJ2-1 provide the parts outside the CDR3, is DSGVTQTPKHLITATGQRVTLRCSPRSGDLSVYWYQQSLDQGLQFLIQYYNGEERAKGNILERFSAQQFPDLHSELNLSSLELGDSALYFCASSVGTGAFDNEQFFGPGTRLTVL.

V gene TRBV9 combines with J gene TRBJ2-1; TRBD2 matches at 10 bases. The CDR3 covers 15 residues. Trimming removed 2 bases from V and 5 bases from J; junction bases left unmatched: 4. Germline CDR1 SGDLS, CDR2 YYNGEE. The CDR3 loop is CASSVLAGADNEQFF. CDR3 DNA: TGTGCCAGCAGCGTTCTAGCGGGGGCCGACAATGAGCAGTTCTTC.

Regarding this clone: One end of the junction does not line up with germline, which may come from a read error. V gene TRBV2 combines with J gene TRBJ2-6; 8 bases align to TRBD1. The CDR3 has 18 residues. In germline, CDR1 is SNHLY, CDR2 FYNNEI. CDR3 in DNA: TGTGCCAGCAGCGAAGGGACAGGTTTTCACTCTGGGGCCAACGTCCTGACTTTC. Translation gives CASSEGTGFHSGANVLTF.

CDR3 sequence (DNA): TGTGCCAGCGGAAAAGCGGGAGCGGGAGTTTTGGAGCAGTTCTTC. Its protein is CASGKAGAGVLEQFF. The chain recombines TRBV27 with TRBJ2-1, with 8 bases matching TRBD2. The germline gives CDR1 MNHEY, CDR2 SMNVEV (reference sequence). The trim removed 8 bases at V and 10 bases at J, leaving 16 bases unmatched. The CDR3 has 15 amino acids.

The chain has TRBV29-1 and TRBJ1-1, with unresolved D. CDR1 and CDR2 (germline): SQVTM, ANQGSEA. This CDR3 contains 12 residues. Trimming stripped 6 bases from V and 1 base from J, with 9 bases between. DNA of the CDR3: TGCAGCGTCTTGCCGGGGAACACTGAAGCTTTCTTT. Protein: CSVLPGNTEAFF.

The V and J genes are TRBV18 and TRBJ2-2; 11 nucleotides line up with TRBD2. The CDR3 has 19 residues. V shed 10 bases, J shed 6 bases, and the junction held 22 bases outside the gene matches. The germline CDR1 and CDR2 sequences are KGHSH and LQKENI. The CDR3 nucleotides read TGTGCCATCAATAAAGGTACAGGGGTTAGCGGGAGGGCCTCCGGGGAGCTGTTTTTT. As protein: CAINKGTGVSGRASGELFF.

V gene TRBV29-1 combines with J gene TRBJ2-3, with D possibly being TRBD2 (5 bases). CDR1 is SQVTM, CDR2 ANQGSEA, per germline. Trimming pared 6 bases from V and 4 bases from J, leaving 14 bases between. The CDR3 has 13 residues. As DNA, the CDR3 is TGCAGCGTCGTTGTGGGAGTATCAGATACGCAGTATTTT. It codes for CSVVVGVSDTQYF.

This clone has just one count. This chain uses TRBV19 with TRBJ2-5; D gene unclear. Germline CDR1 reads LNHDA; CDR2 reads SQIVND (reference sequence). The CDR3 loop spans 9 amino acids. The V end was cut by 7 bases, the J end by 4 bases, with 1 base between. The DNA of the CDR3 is TGTGCCAGTACAGAGACCCAGTACTTC. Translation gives CASTETQYF.

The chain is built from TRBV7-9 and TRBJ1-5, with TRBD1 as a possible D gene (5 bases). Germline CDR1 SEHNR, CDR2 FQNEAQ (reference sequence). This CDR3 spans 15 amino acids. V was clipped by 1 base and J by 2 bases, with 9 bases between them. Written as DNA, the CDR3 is TGTGCCAGCAGCTTAGACCTGACAGGCAATCAGCCCCAGCATTTT. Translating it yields CASSLDLTGNQPQHF.

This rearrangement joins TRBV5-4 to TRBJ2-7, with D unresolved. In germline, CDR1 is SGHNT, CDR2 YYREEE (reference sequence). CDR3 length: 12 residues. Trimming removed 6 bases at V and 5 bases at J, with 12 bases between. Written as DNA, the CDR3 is TGTGCCAGCACCTCAACCCCGGACGAGCAGTACTTC. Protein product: CASTSTPDEQYF.

CDR3 residues: CASSGKDRSYEQYF. DNA of the CDR3: TGTGCCAGCAGTGGGAAGGACAGGTCCTACGAGCAGTACTTC. The chain is built from TRBV25-1 and TRBJ2-7, with TRBD1 matching over 7 bases. CDR1 and CDR2 from the germline V gene are MGHDK and SYGVNS. V shed 4 bases, J shed 1 base, and the junction held 4 bases outside the gene matches. This CDR3 is built from 14 residues.

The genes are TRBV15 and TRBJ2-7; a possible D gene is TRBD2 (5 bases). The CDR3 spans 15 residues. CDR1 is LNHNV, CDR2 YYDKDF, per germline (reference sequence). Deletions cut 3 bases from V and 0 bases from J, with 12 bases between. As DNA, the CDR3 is TGTGCCACCAGCAGTCGCGACTACTCCTCCTACGAGCAGTACTTC. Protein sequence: CATSSRDYSSYEQYF.

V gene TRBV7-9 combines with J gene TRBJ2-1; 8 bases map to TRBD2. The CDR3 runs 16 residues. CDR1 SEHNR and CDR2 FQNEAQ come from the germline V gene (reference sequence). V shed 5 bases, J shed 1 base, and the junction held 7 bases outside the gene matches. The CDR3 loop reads CASSHSGSSSYNEQFF. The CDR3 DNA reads TGTGCCAGCAGCCACAGCGGGAGTTCTTCCTACAATGAGCAGTTCTTC.

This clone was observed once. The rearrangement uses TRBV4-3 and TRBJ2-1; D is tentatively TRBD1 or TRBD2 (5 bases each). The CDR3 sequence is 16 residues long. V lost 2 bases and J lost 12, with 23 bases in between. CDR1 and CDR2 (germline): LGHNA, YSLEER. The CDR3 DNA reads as TGCGCCAGCAGCCAAATACTGGACTCGGCCGACGGGGCGCAGTTCTTC. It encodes CASSQILDSADGAQFF.

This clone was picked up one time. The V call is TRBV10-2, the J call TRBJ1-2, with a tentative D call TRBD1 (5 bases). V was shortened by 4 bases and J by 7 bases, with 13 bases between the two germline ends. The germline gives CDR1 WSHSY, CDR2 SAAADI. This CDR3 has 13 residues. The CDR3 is CASSGQGASGYTF. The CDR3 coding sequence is TGCGCCAGCAGTGGGCAGGGCGCGAGTGGCTACACCTTC.

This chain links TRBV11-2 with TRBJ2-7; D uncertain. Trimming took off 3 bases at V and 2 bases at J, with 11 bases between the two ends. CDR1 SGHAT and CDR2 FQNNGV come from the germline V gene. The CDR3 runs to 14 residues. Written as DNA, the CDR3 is TGTGCCAGCAGCTTTTCACGCAGAACCTACGAGCAGTACTTC. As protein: CASSFSRRTYEQYF.

The CDR3 reads CASSLVSVSSYEQYF. The CDR3 DNA sequence: TGTGCCAGCAGCTTAGTAAGCGTAAGCTCCTACGAGCAGTACTTC. This sequence joins TRBV5-5 and TRBJ2-7; D is ambiguous. The CDR3 is 15 residues long. CDR1 and CDR2 from the germline V gene are SGHKS and YYEKEE (reference sequence). V lost 2 bases to trimming and J lost 0 bases, with 12 bases between them.

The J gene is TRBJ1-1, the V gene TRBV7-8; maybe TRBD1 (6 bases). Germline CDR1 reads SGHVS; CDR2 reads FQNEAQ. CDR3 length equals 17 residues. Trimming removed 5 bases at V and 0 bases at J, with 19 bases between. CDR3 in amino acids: CASSPWRQGIMNTEAFF. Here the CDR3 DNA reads TGTGCCAGCAGCCCCTGGCGGCAGGGGATCATGAACACTGAAGCTTTCTTT.

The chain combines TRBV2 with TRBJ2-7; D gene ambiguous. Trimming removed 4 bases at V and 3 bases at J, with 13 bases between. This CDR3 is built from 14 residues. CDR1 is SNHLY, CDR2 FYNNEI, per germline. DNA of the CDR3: TGTGCCAGCAGTGTTCTGGAGACCTACTACGAGCAGTACTTC. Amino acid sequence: CASSVLETYYEQYF.